This T cell receptor beta chain comes out of a study of T cell responses to AZD1222 COVID-19 vaccine. Study-wide findings and caveats: Donors skewed white British and female; clonal diversity was possibly underestimated. Nearly half of spike-specific TCRs reportedly target unmutated variant regions. All repertoire sampling was performed exclusively after the peak T cell response.

As concerns this clone: The antigen remains undetermined.

The length of the CDR3 is 15 residues. Trimming removed 0 bases from V and 1 base from J, with 10 bases in between. The germline gives CDR1 SGHNT, CDR2 YYREEE (reference sequence). Profiled with immunoSEQ multiplex PCR; TCRdb holds only in-frame clones, not every one. This table has more than 120,000 clones, approximately 87% appearing once. The rearrangement links TRBV5-4 to TRBJ1-2, with no clear D. Here the sequenced sample was peripheral blood, taken 28 days after the second AZD1222 dose. The sequence came from an adult who received the AZD1222 COVID-19 vaccine. CDR3 bases: TGTGCCAGCAGCTTGGACGGGGTTAGTAACTATGGCTACACCTTC. Translating gives CASSLDGVSNYGYTF.